The 27 T cell receptor beta chains given below trace back to one sample, sequenced in a study of blood T cell repertoires in COVID-19. Clones were read by immunoSEQ multiplex PCR, and TCRdb kept only the in-frame ones, dropping some. The table lists about 270,000 clones, around 80% of them singletons. Sequencing was done on a sample of peripheral blood. Receptor source: an elderly man with acute or convalescent COVID-19.

The chain links TRBV2 to TRBJ2-6; no reliable D call. Germline CDR1 and CDR2: SNHLY and FYNNEI. The CDR3 runs 12 residues. Trimming took off 8 bases at V and 8 bases at J, with 10 bases between the two ends. Written as DNA, the CDR3 is TGTGCCAGCTACTTCCCCCCCAACGTCCTGACTTTC. It translates to CASYFPPNVLTF.

This clone is a singleton in its sample. The J gene is TRBJ2-7, the V gene TRBV7-9; possible D gene TRBD2, 5 bases. Germline values: CDR1 SEHNR, CDR2 FQNEAQ (reference sequence). V was clipped by 1 base and J by 2 bases, with 9 bases between them. This CDR3 comprises 14 residues. Here the CDR3 reads CASSLGVGAYEQYF. CDR3 nucleotide sequence: TGTGCCAGCAGCTTAGGAGTGGGAGCCTACGAGCAGTACTTC.

This clone was detected only a few times. The chain links TRBV11-3 to TRBJ2-7; 9 positions match TRBD2. CDR1 and CDR2 from the germline V gene are SGHNT and YENEEA. Unmatched junction bases numbered 3, after V lost 0 bases and J lost 6 bases. This CDR3 is 14 amino acids long. This CDR3 reads CASSLDSGSAEQYF. The CDR3 region has the DNA TGTGCCAGCAGCTTAGATAGCGGGAGCGCCGAGCAGTACTTC.

The chain combines TRBV2 with TRBJ2-2; 9 bases line up with TRBD2. The CDR3 has 13 amino acids. The germline gives CDR1 SNHLY, CDR2 FYNNEI. Trimming cost V 7 bases and J 6 bases; bases outside gene matches: 3. For the CDR3, the DNA is TGTGCCAGCAAAGCGGGAGGATCCGGGGAGCTGTTTTTT. It translates to CASKAGGSGELFF.

The V call is TRBV15, the J call TRBJ2-7; TRBD2 matches 9 bases. Germline trimming cut 4 bases from V and 6 bases from J; bases unmatched to any gene: 10. This CDR3 has 15 amino acids. CDR1 and CDR2 from the germline V gene are LNHNV and YYDKDF (reference sequence). Written as DNA, the CDR3 is TGTGCCACCAGCAAAGGACCCGCGGGGGGGCTCGAGCAGTACTTC. It is translated as CATSKGPAGGLEQYF. Drawing the rest from reference TRBV15 and TRBJ2-7, the complete variable domain is DAMVIQNPRYQVTQFGKPVTLSCSQTLNHNVMYWYQQKSSQAPKLLFHYYDKDFNNEADTPDNFQSRRPNTSFCFLDIRSPGLGDTAMYLCATSKGPAGGLEQYFGPGTRLTVT.

This clone was seen once. The rearrangement uses TRBV28 and TRBJ1-4, with a possible D match to TRBD1 (5 bases). Germline CDR1 is MDHEN and CDR2 is SYDVKM. V lost 3 bases and J lost 0, with 17 bases in between. The CDR3 is made up of 18 amino acids. DNA for the CDR3: TGTGCCAGCAGTTTTATGGCGGTCCAGACAGCAACTAATGAAAAACTGTTTTTT. Protein sequence: CASSFMAVQTATNEKLFF.

This rearrangement joins TRBV20-1 to TRBJ2-7, with 7 positions matching TRBD2. The germline CDR1 and CDR2 sequences are DFQATT and SNEGSKA (reference sequence). Unmatched junction bases numbered 7, after V lost 3 bases and J lost 2 bases. The length of the CDR3 is 14 residues. In DNA, the CDR3 is TGCAGTGCTAGTTTCGCTAGCGGACCCTACGAGCAGTACTTC. This sequence encodes CSASFASGPYEQYF.

The chain uses TRBV3-1 (or the pseudogene TRBV3-2) and TRBJ1-3; D gene uncertain. Germline CDR1 reads LGHDT; CDR2 reads YNNKEL (reference sequence). The CDR3 is 15 residues long. The V end lost 6 bases, the J end lost 2 bases, and 14 bases lay between the germline ends. The DNA for the CDR3 is TGTGCCAGCAGTCTTAGACTGAATACTGGAAACACCATATATTTT. It codes for CASSLRLNTGNTIYF.

V and J are TRBV4-1 and TRBJ1-3; D may be TRBD1 (5 bases). CDR3 length: 15 amino acids. Germline V gene lookup returns CDR1 MGHRA and CDR2 YSYEKL. Trimming left V 4 bases short and J 4 bases short, with 14 bases between. The CDR3 sequence: CASSPVAGIGNTIYF. In DNA form, the CDR3 reads TGCGCCAGCAGCCCCGTGGCAGGGATAGGAAACACCATATATTTT.

The J gene is TRBJ2-1, the V gene TRBV14, with D unresolved. Per the germline V gene, CDR1 is SGHDN and CDR2 is FVKESK. The length of the CDR3 is 14 residues. V gave up 0 bases and J gave up 12 bases, with 15 bases separating them. CDR3 nucleotide sequence: TGTGCCAGCAGCCAAGACGTTTTCCCCGAGTGGCAGTTCTTC. It encodes CASSQDVFPEWQFF.

This clone showed up just a few times. The rearrangement joins TRBV28 to TRBJ1-2, with TRBD1 identical over 7 bases. The V and J ends lost 2 bases and 7 bases, in that order; junction bases with no gene match: 10. Per germline, CDR1 MDHEN and CDR2 SYDVKM. The CDR3 covers 15 residues. CDR3: CASSLLLRQGSGYTF. The CDR3 coding sequence is TGTGCCAGCAGTTTACTACTACGACAGGGTTCTGGCTACACCTTC.

This clone showed up just once. The V and J genes are TRBV3-1 (or the pseudogene TRBV3-2) and TRBJ2-5, with TRBD2 identical over 11 bases. Per the germline V gene, CDR1 is LGHDT and CDR2 is YNNKEL (reference sequence). The V and J ends lost 0 bases and 5 bases, in that order; junction bases with no gene match: 8. This CDR3 contains 17 residues. This CDR3 is CASSQDLLAGAGETQYF. The CDR3 nucleotides read TGTGCCAGCAGCCAAGATTTACTAGCGGGAGCAGGGGAGACCCAGTACTTC.

The V call is TRBV3-1 (or the pseudogene TRBV3-2), the J call TRBJ1-4; D possibly corresponds to TRBD1 (5 bases). Germline CDR1 reads LGHDT; CDR2 reads YNNKEL (reference sequence). The CDR3 covers 16 residues. The V and J ends lost 0 bases and 7 bases respectively, with 15 bases between them. The CDR3 spells CASSQDWAGRGEKLFF. The CDR3 DNA reads TGTGCCAGCAGCCAAGATTGGGCAGGGCGTGGTGAAAAACTGTTTTTT.

V is TRBV11-2 and J is TRBJ2-7, with 10 bases that match TRBD2. Unmatched junction bases numbered 1, after V lost 0 bases and J lost 5 bases. This CDR3 comprises 14 residues. Germline CDR1 reads SGHAT; CDR2 reads FQNNGV. The CDR3 loop is CASSLEAGGDEQYF. The CDR3 DNA is TGTGCCAGCAGCTTAGAAGCGGGAGGGGACGAGCAGTACTTC.

This chain links TRBV19 with TRBJ2-3; 8 bases agree with TRBD2. The CDR3 loop spans 18 amino acids. Germline V gene lookup returns CDR1 LNHDA and CDR2 SQIVND (reference sequence). With V trimmed by 7 bases and J by 4 bases, 19 bases remained unmatched. The CDR3 coding sequence is TGTGCCAGTACCACGGGGAGGTTAACGGGGGGGCCCCCAGATACGCAGTATTTT. Its protein product is CASTTGRLTGGPPDTQYF.

The rearrangement uses TRBV3-1 (or the pseudogene TRBV3-2) and TRBJ2-1; 10 nucleotides line up with TRBD2. Germline trimming cut 1 base from V and 7 bases from J; bases unmatched to any gene: 16. This CDR3 spans 19 amino acids. Germline V CDR1 and CDR2: LGHDT, YNNKEL (reference sequence). CDR3 loop: CASSQGWGRLAGVGNEQFF. As DNA, the CDR3 is TGTGCCAGCAGCCAAGGCTGGGGTCGGCTAGCGGGGGTGGGGAATGAGCAGTTCTTC.

In this sample, this clone turned up a few times. This CDR3 is also generated by other DNA sequences in the sample. The chain combines TRBV5-1 with TRBJ2-3; 14 nucleotides line up with TRBD2. The CDR3 covers 15 residues. Germline V gives CDR1 SGHRS, CDR2 YFSETQ. The J segment lost 6 bases and the V segment lost 4 bases, leaving 4 bases of the junction unmatched. The DNA of the CDR3 is TGCGCCAGCAGCCTGGGACTAGCGGGAGTGGATACGCAGTATTTT. This translates into CASSLGLAGVDTQYF.

This clone was seen only a few times. The chain employs TRBV5-1 and TRBJ1-3, with unresolved D. V lost 2 bases and J 4 bases, leaving 10 bases between the germline ends. This CDR3 contains 14 residues. Germline V gene lookup returns CDR1 SGHRS and CDR2 YFSETQ. CDR3 region: CASSLETPGNTIYF. CDR3 DNA: TGCGCCAGCAGCTTAGAGACACCCGGAAACACCATATATTTT.

CDR3 loop: CSVERPTYTF. CDR3 coding DNA: TGCAGCGTTGAACGGCCGACTTACACCTTC. This chain links TRBV29-1 with TRBJ1-2; D is unresolved. The CDR3 sequence is 10 residues long. CDR1 is SQVTM and CDR2 is ANQGSEA in the germline V gene. V lost 2 bases, J lost 11 bases, and 9 bases lay in between.

The chain carries TRBV19 and TRBJ1-2; no firm D call. Germline values: CDR1 LNHDA, CDR2 SQIVND (reference sequence). Trimming pared 6 bases from V and 4 bases from J, leaving 9 bases between. This CDR3 has 12 residues. The CDR3 sequence is CASSPLGYGYTF. In DNA form, the CDR3 reads TGTGCCAGTAGCCCCCTCGGCTATGGCTACACCTTC.

The rearrangement joins TRBV11-3 to TRBJ2-3; 8 positions match TRBD1. V shed 4 bases, J shed 0 bases, and the junction held 9 bases outside the gene matches. CDR3 size: 17 residues. Looked up from germline, CDR1 is SGHNT and CDR2 is YENEEA. CDR3: CASSSSVGQASTDTQYF. As DNA, the CDR3 is TGTGCCAGCAGCTCATCGGTGGGACAGGCTAGCACAGATACGCAGTATTTT.

This clone was seen a handful of times. This chain links TRBV4-1 with TRBJ2-1; 8 nucleotides line up with TRBD2. Germline loops: CDR1 MGHRA, CDR2 YSYEKL. The CDR3 contains 16 residues. Unmatched junction bases numbered 5, after V lost 0 bases and J lost 4 bases. CDR3 region: CASSQEGGGLYNEQFF. The CDR3 bases are TGCGCCAGCAGCCAAGAGGGCGGGGGGCTTTACAATGAGCAGTTCTTC.

The CDR3 loop reads CASSIRRAETQYF. In nucleotides, the CDR3 is TGCGCCAGCAGCATCCGGAGAGCGGAGACCCAGTACTTC. V is TRBV5-1 and J is TRBJ2-5; D not certain. CDR1 and CDR2 from the germline V gene are SGHRS and YFSETQ. Trimming pared 4 bases from V and 5 bases from J, leaving 12 bases between. The CDR3 totals 13 residues.

V usage is TRBV28 and J usage is TRBJ1-5; no reliable D call. There are 15 residues in the CDR3. Trimming stripped 5 bases from V and 0 bases from J, with 11 bases between. The V gene's germline CDR1 is MDHEN and CDR2 SYDVKM. Here the CDR3 reads CASSARESSNQPQHF. The CDR3 DNA follows: TGTGCCAGCAGTGCGAGAGAGAGTAGCAATCAGCCCCAGCATTTT. The whole variable domain, filled in from reference TRBV28 and TRBJ1-5, reads DVKVTQSSRYLVKRTGEKVFLECVQDMDHENMFWYRQDPGLGLRLIYFSYDVKMKEKGDIPEGYSVSREKKERFSLILESASTNQTSMYLCASSARESSNQPQHFGDGTRLSIL.

The rearrangement joins TRBV25-1 to TRBJ2-5; no reliable D call. This CDR3 is 13 amino acids long. Germline CDR1 reads MGHDK; CDR2 reads SYGVNS. With 8 bases removed from V and 3 bases from J, the gap between germline ends came to 13 bases. The CDR3 region is CASAARDKETQYF. CDR3 DNA sequence: TGTGCCAGCGCTGCACGAGACAAAGAGACCCAGTACTTC.

In this sample, this clone turned up a few times. The chain has TRBV20-1 and TRBJ2-7; D perhaps matches TRBD2 (6 bases). Germline V CDR1 and CDR2: DFQATT, SNEGSKA (reference sequence). V lost 2 bases and J lost 6, with 8 bases in between. The CDR3 runs 11 residues. Here the CDR3 reads CSARSGVEQYF. The CDR3 region has the DNA TGCAGTGCTAGATCGGGGGTCGAGCAGTACTTC.

The chain has TRBV5-4 and TRBJ1-5; TRBD1 is a possible D gene (6 bases). V was pared by 1 base and J by 3 bases, with 8 bases between. The germline CDR1 and CDR2 sequences are SGHNT and YYREEE (reference sequence). This CDR3 has 14 residues. CDR3 sequence (DNA): TGTGCCAGCAGCTTGCAGGGGATCAATCAGCCCCAGCATTTT. This codes for CASSLQGINQPQHF.